The T cell receptor beta chain described here comes from a study of tumor-infiltrating lymphocytes in glioblastoma multiforme. Three nested ARM-PCR rounds with V-beta and C-beta primers built TCRB libraries. No unique molecular identifiers were described for these TCRB libraries. TCRdb reanalysed the multiplex PCR reads using MiXCR and keeps one entry per CDR3 protein. In the table there are about 15,000 distinct CDR3 sequences, roughly 73% of which are singletons. Overall study findings and caveats: TCR plus mutation findings rest on a single glioblastoma patient.

Worth noting for this clonotype: Its antigen is as yet unknown.

Germline V gene data show CDR1 as SGHAT and CDR2 as FQNNGV. The V gene lost 1 base and the J gene lost 5 bases, with 12 bases spanning the gap. CDR3 length equals 15 residues. V usage is TRBV11-2 and J usage is TRBJ1-5; D is uncertain. Material: brain tumor tissue. This receptor was taken from a male donor with glioblastoma. Here the CDR3 reads CASSLGMSGDQPQHF. DNA of the CDR3: TGTGCCAGCAGCTTAGGGATGAGCGGTGATCAGCCCCAGCATTTT.